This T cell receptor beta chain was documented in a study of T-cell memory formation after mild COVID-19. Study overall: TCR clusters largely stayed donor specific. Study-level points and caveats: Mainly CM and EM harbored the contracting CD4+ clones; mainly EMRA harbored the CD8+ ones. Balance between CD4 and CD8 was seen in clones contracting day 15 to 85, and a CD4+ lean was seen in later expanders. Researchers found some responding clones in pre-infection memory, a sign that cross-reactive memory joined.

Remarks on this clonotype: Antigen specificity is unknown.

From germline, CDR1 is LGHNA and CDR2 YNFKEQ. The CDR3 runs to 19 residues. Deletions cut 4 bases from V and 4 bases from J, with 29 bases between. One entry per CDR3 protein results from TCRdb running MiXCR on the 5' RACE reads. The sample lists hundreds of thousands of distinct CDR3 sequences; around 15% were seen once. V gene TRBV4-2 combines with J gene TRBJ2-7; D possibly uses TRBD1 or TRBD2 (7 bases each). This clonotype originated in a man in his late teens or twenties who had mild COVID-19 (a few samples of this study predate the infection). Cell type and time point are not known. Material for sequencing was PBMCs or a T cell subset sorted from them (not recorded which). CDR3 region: CASSREGARRRVKWYEQYV. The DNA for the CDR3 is TGTGCCAGCAGCCGGGAGGGGGCGCGCCGAAGGGTTAAATGGTACGAGCAGTACGTC.